This TCR beta chain was identified in a study of T cell changes during pregnancy in multiple sclerosis. The germline CDR1 and CDR2 sequences are MNHNS and SASEGT. The CDR3 covers 17 residues. Germline trimming cut 2 bases from V and 0 bases from J; bases unmatched to any gene: 4. Sequenced by immunoSEQ multiplex PCR; TCRdb stores in-frame clones only, minus some. The top ten hold roughly 0.22% of the sample, which has 65,000 to 80,000 clones, more than 90% seen once. The chain uses TRBV6-1 and TRBJ2-3; 11 nucleotides line up with TRBD2. The specimen comprised CD4+ T cells from peripheral blood mononuclear cells, sampled before pregnancy. The sequence was collected from a female donor with multiple sclerosis, enrolled in a pregnancy study. CDR3: CASSERLAGSSTDTQYF. The CDR3 DNA sequence: TGTGCCAGCAGTGAAAGACTAGCGGGATCTAGCACAGATACGCAGTATTTT.